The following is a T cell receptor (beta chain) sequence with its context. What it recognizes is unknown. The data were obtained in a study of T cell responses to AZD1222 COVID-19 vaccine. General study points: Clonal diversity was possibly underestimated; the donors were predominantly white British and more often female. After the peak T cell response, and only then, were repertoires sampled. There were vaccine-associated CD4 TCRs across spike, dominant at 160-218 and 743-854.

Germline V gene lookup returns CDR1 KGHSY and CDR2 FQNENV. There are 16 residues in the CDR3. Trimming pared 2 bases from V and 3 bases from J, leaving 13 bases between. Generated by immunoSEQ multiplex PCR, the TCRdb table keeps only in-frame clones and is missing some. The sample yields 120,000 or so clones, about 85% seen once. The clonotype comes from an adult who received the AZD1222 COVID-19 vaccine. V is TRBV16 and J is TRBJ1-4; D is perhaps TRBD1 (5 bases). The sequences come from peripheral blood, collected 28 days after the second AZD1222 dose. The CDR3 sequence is CASSQIGRTPNEKLFF. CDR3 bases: TGTGCCAGCAGCCAAATCGGCCGGACACCTAATGAAAAACTGTTTTTT. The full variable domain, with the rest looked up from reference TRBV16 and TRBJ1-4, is GEEVAQTPKHLVRGEGQKAKLYCAPIKGHSYVFWYQQVLKNEFKFLISFQNENVFDETGMPKERFSAKCLPNSPCSLEIQATKLEDSAVYFCASSQIGRTPNEKLFFGSGTQLSVL.